The sequence of this T cell receptor (beta chain) was determined in a study of OX40 agonist ivuxolimab in advanced cancers. Some background on the complete study: Ivuxolimab was an agonistic, fully human IgG2 monoclonal antibody directed against OX40 (CD134), a costimulatory receptor. Intravenous ivuxolimab was administered to patients every 2 weeks at six dose levels: 0.01, 0.1, 0.3, 1.5, 3 and 10 mg/kg. Among the 52 dose-escalation patients, 19 had hepatocellular carcinoma, 15 or so melanoma, 9 renal cell carcinoma and 9 head and neck cancer. In the dose-escalation cohort, approximately 82% of patients were male, and the mean age was approximately 60 years with a range of roughly 20 to 79. Prior anti-PD-1, anti-PD-L1 or anti-CTLA-4 therapy was permitted, and checkpoint inhibitors had been received by about two fifths of dose-escalation patients. Partial responses occurred in three dose-escalation patients: two with cutaneous melanoma and one with hepatocellular carcinoma. Peripheral TCRbeta sequencing aimed to test whether ivuxolimab altered TCR sequence diversity and caused clonal T-cell expansion. The paper describes the monotherapy dose-escalation part (N = 52 patients) of the phase I trial of ivuxolimab.

General findings and caveats noted by the study authors: At doses from 0.1 to 3.0 mg/kg, clonal expansion was seen in both CD4+ and CD8+ blood T cells between baseline and week 6. Which antigens the clonally expanded peripheral T cells were specific for was not determined. Partial responders in the 0.1-3.0 mg/kg groups had among the lowest normalized peripheral clonal expansion, especially among CD8+ T cells. Low levels of normalized T-cell clonal expansion were also seen in some patients who did not respond. After ivuxolimab, more expanded clones were found on average in CD8+ T cells than in CD4+ T cells.

Patients with autoimmune disease history or receiving systemic immunosuppression were excluded from the trial. Peripheral blood for TCR sequencing was drawn from every dose cohort at baseline, at cycle 4 day 1 and at cycle 7 day 1. The samples were taken from a phase I, first-in-human, multicenter, open-label dose-escalation trial of ivuxolimab. Adults with locally advanced or metastatic melanoma, renal cell, hepatocellular, or head and neck squamous cell carcinoma were enrolled in the trial. Before TCR sequencing, CD4+ T cells and CD8+ T cells were sorted from peripheral blood as separate populations. For sequencing of the TCRbeta CDR3 region, genomic DNA was extracted from the sorted cells. TCRbeta CDR3 regions were sequenced using the immunoSEQ Assay. As stored in TCRdb, this immuneACCESS dataset retains in-frame rearrangements with V and J assigned. A fraction of the clones does not appear; measured against another copy, unresolved V genes explain less than half of the discrepancy, and the remainder lacks a known reason. This sample gives 65,000 to 90,000 clones in total; around 88% of them show up just once. The ten largest clones add up to about 0.76% of the sample.

The CDR3 runs 15 amino acids, cysteine and phenylalanine included. Kept here is only the CDR3 DNA, which spans 45 bases and is read in frame from base 1. CDR1 KGHSH and CDR2 LQKENI are derived from the germline V gene. The trim is 4 bases for V and 4 bases for J, with a gap of 16 bases between the germline ends. In regard to this clone: Its cognate antigen has yet to be identified. Base qualities are not recorded, but no much larger clone differs from it by a single base.

The source of this sequence is an adult with an advanced solid tumor such as melanoma, head and neck, liver or kidney cancer. The sequence joins TRBV18 to TRBJ1-2; the D gene identity is not certain. Sequenced material: CD4+ or CD8+ T cells sorted from blood, taken in a trial of the OX40 agonist ivuxolimab. The CDR3 loop reads CASSQGVDRTYGYTF. The nucleotides are TGTGCCAGCTCACAGGGTGTCGATCGCACCTATGGCTACACCTTC.